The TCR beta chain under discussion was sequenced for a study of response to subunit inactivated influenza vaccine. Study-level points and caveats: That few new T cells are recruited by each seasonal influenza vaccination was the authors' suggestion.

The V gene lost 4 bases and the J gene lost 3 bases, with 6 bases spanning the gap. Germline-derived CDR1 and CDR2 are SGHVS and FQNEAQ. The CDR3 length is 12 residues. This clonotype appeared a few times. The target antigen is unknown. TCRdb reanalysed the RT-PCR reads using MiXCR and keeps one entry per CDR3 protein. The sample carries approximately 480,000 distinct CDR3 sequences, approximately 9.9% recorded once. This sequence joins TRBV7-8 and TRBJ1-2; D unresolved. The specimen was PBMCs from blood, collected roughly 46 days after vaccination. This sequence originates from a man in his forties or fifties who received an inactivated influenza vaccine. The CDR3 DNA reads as TGTGCCAGCAGCTCCAACCACTATGGCTACACCTTC. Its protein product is CASSSNHYGYTF.